Each of the 5 T cell receptor beta chains below was sequenced from the same sample in a study of blood T cell repertoires in COVID-19. Measured with immunoSEQ multiplex PCR; TCRdb has only the in-frame clones, and not every one. The data hold hundreds of thousands of clones, with approximately 80% observed a single time. The sample consisted of peripheral blood. These receptor sequences come from an elderly woman with acute or convalescent COVID-19.

This rearrangement joins TRBV27 to TRBJ1-1; D remains unclear. The V gene lost 4 bases and the J gene lost 6 bases, with 18 bases spanning the gap. The CDR3 loop spans 15 amino acids. CDR1 is MNHEY, CDR2 SMNVEV, per germline (reference sequence). CDR3 DNA sequence: TGTGCCAGCAGTTCCTCAGGTTCAGGAAGCCCTGAAGCTTTCTTT. Its translation is CASSSSGSGSPEAFF.

This clone was seen once. The chain links TRBV9 to TRBJ2-1; 10 bases map to TRBD1. Per germline, CDR1 SGDLS and CDR2 YYNGEE. With 4 bases clipped from V and 4 bases from J, the junction kept 8 bases outside the gene matches. The CDR3 contains 16 residues. This chain's CDR3 is CASSPRTGGSYNEQFF. The CDR3 region has the DNA TGTGCCAGCAGCCCCCGGACAGGGGGTTCTTACAATGAGCAGTTCTTC.

The genes are TRBV7-2 and TRBJ2-3, with 10 positions matching TRBD2. Germline CDR1 reads SGHTA; CDR2 reads FQGNSA. V shed 2 bases, J shed 3 bases, and the junction held 5 bases outside the gene matches. The CDR3 spans 16 residues. DNA for the CDR3: TGTGCCAGCAGCTTATTACCAGCGGGAGGGACAGATACGCAGTATTTT. Encoded protein: CASSLLPAGGTDTQYF.

The chain employs TRBV6-5 and TRBJ1-5; D gene ambiguous. The V end was cut by 4 bases, the J end by 3 bases, with 10 bases between. This CDR3 is 14 amino acids long. Germline V CDR1 and CDR2: MNHEY, SVGAGI. Here the CDR3 reads CASSLQSSNQPQHF. The CDR3 region has the DNA TGTGCCAGCAGTTTACAGAGTTCCAATCAGCCCCAGCATTTT.

The V call is TRBV6-2 or TRBV6-3, the J call TRBJ2-7; maybe TRBD1 (6 bases). V lost 6 bases and J lost 2, with 20 bases in between. Germline loops: CDR1 MNHEY, CDR2 SVGEGT. This CDR3 spans 16 amino acids. CDR3 DNA: TGTGCCAGCAGCCGACTCTTAACAGGGTCGGCCTACGAGCAGTACTTC. Its translation: CASSRLLTGSAYEQYF.